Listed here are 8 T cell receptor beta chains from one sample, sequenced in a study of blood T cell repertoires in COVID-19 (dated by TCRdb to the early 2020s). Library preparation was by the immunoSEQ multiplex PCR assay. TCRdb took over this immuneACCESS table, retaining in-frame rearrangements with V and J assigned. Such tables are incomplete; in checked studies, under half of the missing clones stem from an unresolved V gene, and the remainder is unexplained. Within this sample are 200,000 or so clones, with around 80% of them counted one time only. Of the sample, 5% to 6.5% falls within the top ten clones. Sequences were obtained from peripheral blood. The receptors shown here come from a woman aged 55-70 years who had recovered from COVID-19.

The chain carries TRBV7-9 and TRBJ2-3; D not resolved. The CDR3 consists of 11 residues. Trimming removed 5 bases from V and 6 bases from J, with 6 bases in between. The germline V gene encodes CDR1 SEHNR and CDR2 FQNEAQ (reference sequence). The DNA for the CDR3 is TGTGCCAGCAGCATAATGGATACGCAGTATTTT. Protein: CASSIMDTQYF.

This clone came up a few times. DNA for the CDR3: TGTGCCAGCAGCTTAGGGACAGATCAGCCCCAGCATTTT. Amino acids: CASSLGTDQPQHF. The chain employs TRBV7-2 and TRBJ1-5; possibly TRBD1 for D (6 bases). CDR1 is SGHTA, CDR2 FQGNSA, per germline. The CDR3 totals 13 residues. Trimming shortened V by 1 base and J by 5 bases, and 6 bases separated the two germline ends.

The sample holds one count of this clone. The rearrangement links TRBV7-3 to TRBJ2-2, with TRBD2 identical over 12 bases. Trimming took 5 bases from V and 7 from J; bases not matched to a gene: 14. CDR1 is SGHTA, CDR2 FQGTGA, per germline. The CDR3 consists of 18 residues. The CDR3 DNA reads TGTGCCAGCAGCCAGACTAGCGGGGGCTTCCGGGGAGTCGGGGAGCTGTTTTTT. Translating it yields CASSQTSGGFRGVGELFF.

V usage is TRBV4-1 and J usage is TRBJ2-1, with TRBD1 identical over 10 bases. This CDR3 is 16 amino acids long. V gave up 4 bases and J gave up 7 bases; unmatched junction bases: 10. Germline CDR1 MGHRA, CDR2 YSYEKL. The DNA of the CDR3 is TGCGCCAGCAGCCCGTCCCCGGGACAGGGGACGAATGAGCAGTTCTTC. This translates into CASSPSPGQGTNEQFF.

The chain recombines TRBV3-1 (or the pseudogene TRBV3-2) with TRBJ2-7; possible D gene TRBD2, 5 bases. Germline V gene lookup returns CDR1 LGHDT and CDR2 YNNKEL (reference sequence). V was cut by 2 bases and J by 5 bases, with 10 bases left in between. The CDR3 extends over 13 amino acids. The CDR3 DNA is TGTGCCAGCAGCCAATCGAGGGCTGACGAGCAGTACTTC. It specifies CASSQSRADEQYF.

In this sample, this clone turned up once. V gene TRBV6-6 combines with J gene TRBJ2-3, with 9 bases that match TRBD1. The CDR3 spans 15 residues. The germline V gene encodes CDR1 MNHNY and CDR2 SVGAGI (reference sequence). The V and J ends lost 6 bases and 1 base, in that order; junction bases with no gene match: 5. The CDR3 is CASSSWDRGTDTQYF. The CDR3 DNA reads TGTGCCAGCAGCTCCTGGGACAGGGGCACAGATACGCAGTATTTT.

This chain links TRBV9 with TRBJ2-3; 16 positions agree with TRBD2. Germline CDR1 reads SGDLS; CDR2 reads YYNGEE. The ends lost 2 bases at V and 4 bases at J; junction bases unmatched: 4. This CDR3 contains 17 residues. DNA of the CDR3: TGTGCCAGCAGCGTTTCGGGGACTAGCGGGGGGGCAGATACGCAGTATTTT. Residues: CASSVSGTSGGADTQYF.

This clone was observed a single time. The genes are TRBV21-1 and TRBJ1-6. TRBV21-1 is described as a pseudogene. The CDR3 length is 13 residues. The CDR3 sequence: CASSSRVDSPLHF. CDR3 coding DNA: TGTGCCAGCAGCTCCCGGGTTGATTCACCCCTCCACTTT.